This T cell receptor beta chain was found in a study of blood T cells in healthy people across ages. The donors, healthy Caucasians from Russia, were aged about 6 to 95. Using a J-beta primer mix together with a sample-barcoded 5' primer, a second PCR was run for roughly 6 to 12 cycles. MiXCR was run by TCRdb on the 5' RACE reads, yielding one entry per CDR3 protein. This sample has about a million distinct CDR3 sequences, with more than 30% found just once. The CDR3 runs to 16 residues. Germline CDR1 is LGHNA and CDR2 is YNFKEQ. V lost 0 bases and J 3 bases, leaving 14 bases between the germline ends.

This sequence was found in a man between 18 and 29 years old in good health. Sample: blood. The rearrangement links TRBV4-2 to TRBJ1-2; no definite D call. CDR3 protein: CASSQESGGSYYGYTF. The CDR3, as DNA: TGTGCCAGCAGCCAAGAATCGGGCGGTAGTTACTATGGCTACACCTTC.